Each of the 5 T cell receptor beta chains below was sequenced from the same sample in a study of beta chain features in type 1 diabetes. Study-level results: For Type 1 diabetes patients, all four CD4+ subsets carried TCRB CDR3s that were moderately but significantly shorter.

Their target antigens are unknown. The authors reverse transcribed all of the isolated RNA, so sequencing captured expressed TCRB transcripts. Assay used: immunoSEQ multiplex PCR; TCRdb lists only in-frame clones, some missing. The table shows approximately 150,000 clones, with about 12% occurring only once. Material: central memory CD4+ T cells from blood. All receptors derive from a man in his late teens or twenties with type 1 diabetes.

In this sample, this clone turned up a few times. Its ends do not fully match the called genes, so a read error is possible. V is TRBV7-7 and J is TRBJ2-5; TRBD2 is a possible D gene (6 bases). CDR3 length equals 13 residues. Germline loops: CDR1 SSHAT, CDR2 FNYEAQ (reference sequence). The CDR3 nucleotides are TGTGCTAGCAGCTTCGGAGGGCCAGAGACCCAGTACTTC. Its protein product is CASSFGGPETQYF.

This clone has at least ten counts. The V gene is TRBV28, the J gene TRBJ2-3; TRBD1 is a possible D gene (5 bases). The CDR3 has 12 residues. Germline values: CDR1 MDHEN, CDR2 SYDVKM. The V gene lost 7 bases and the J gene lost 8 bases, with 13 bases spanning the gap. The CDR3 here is CASMGPLGTQYF. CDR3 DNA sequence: TGTGCCAGCATGGGGCCCCTTGGTACGCAGTATTTT.

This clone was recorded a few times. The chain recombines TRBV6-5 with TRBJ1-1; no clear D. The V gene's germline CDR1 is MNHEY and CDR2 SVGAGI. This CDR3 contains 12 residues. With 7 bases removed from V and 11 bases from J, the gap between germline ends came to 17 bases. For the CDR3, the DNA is TGTGCCAGCACCGGCACCAACAACGTGGCTTTCTTT. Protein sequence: CASTGTNNVAFF.

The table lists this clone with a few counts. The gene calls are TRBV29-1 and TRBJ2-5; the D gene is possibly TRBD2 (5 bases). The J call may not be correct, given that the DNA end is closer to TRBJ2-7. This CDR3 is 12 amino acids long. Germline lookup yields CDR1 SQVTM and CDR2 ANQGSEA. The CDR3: CSVEAGYGEQYF. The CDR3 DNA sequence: TGCAGCGTTGAAGCGGGGTACGGCGAGCAGTACTTC.

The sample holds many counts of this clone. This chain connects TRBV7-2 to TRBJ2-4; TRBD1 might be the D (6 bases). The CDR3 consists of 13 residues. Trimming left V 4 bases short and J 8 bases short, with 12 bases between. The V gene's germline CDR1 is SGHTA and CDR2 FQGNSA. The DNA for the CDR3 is TGTGCCAGCAGCTCAAAAGGGGGAGACATTCAGTACTTC. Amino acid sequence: CASSSKGGDIQYF.